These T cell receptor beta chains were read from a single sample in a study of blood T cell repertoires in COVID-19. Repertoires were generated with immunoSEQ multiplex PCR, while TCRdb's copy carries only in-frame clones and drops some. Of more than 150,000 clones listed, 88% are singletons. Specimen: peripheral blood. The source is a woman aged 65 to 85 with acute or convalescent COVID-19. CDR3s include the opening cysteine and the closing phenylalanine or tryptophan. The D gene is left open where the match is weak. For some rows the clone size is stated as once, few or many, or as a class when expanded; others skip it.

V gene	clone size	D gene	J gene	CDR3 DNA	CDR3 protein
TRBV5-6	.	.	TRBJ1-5	TGTGCCAGCAGCCTATACGGGGGGAGTCAGCCCCAGCATTTT	CASSLYGGSQPQHF
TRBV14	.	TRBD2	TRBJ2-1	TGTGCCAGCAGCCAAGAATCACTAGCGAGACTAGGAGAGCAGTTCTTC	CASSQESLARLGEQFF
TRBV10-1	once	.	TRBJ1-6	TGCGCCACCCCCGACAGTAACAATTCACCCCTCCACTTT	CATPDSNNSPLHF
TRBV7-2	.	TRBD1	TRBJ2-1	TGTGCCAGCAGTTCACGGGCAGGGGGCTACAATGAGCAGTTCTTC	CASSSRAGGYNEQFF
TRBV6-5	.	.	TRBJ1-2	TGTGCCAGCAGTCCAGGGCGGGGGGCCTATGGCTACACCTTC	CASSPGRGAYGYTF
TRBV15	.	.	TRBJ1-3	TGTGCCACCAGCAGCCGCGGGGGCTCTGGAAACACCATATATTTT	CATSSRGGSGNTIYF
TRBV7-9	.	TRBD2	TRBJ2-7	TGTGCCAGCAGCCAAAGCGGGGGGGTCTACGAGCAGTACTTC	CASSQSGGVYEQYF
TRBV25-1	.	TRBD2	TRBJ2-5	TGTGCCAGCAGTGAACGAGGGAGACTAGCTTGGGAAGAGACCCAGTACTTC	CASSERGRLAWEETQYF
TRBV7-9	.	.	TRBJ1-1	TGTGCCAGCAGCTTAGTAATGGAGAGGAACACTGAAGCTTTCTTT	CASSLVMERNTEAFF
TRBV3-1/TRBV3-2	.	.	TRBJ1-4	TGTGCCAGCAGCCAAGATGTCCGGAGCGCAACTAATGAAAAACTGTTTTTT	CASSQDVRSATNEKLFF
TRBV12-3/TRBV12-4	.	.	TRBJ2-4	TGTGCCAGCAGAAGTCAGGTGGGCATTCAGTACTTC	CASRSQVGIQYF
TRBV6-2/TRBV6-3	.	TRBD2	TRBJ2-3	TGTGCCAGCAGTTACGGGAGGCTAGCGGGCACAGATACGCAGTATTTT	CASSYGRLAGTDTQYF
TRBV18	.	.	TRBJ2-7	TGTGCCAGCTCACCCCAGAACGAGCAGTACTTC	CASSPQNEQYF
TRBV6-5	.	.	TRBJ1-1	TGTGCCAGCAGTTACTCGCGTGGGAACACTGAAGCTTTCTTT	CASSYSRGNTEAFF
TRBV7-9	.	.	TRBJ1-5	TGTGCCAGCAGCAAAACAGGGAAAGATTATAGCAATCAGCCCCAGCATTTT	CASSKTGKDYSNQPQHF
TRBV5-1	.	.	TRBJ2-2	TGCGCCAGCAATTCGAACAGGGTCGGTACCGGGGAGCTGTTTTTT	CASNSNRVGTGELFF
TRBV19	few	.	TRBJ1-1	TGTGCCAGTAGGACTCCGAGGCTCACCACTGAAGCTTTCTTT	CASRTPRLTTEAFF
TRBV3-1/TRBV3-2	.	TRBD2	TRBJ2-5	TGTGCCAGCAGCCAAGGGCCAGCGGGGGGGCGAGAGACCCAGTACTTC	CASSQGPAGGRETQYF
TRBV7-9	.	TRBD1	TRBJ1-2	TGTGCCAGCAGCAGAGGGACAGGGAATGCTAACTATGGCTACACCTTC	CASSRGTGNANYGYTF
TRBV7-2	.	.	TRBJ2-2	TGTGCCAGCAGCTTCACCACTAGTAGCGGGGAGCTGTTTTTT	CASSFTTSSGELFF
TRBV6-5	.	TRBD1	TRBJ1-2	TGTGCCAGCAGGGAGGCGGGACAGGGAAACTATGGCTACACCTTC	CASREAGQGNYGYTF
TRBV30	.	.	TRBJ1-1	TGTGCCTGGAGTGGCCTCGCCTATCGGGCTTTCTTT	CAWSGLAYRAFF
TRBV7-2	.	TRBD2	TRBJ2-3	TGTGCCAGCAGCTTAGCGCAACTAGCGGGGGGGACAGATACGCAGTATTTT	CASSLAQLAGGTDTQYF
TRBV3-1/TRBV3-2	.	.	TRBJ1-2	TGTGCCAGCAGCACATCATCGTCGGTCGGGGGGATCGGCTACACCTTC	CASSTSSSVGGIGYTF
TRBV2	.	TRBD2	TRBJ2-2	TGTGCCAGCAGTGCTAGCGGGGGTAACACCGGGGAGCTGTTTTTT	CASSASGGNTGELFF
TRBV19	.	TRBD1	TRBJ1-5	TGTGCCAGTAGTAGACGGGGACAGGCCCCGCAGGGGCCCCAGCATTTT	CASSRRGQAPQGPQHF
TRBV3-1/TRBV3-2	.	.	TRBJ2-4	TGTGCCAGCAGCCAAGCCTGGGGGCTAGGAAACATTCAGTACTTC	CASSQAWGLGNIQYF
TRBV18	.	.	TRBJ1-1	TGTGCCAGCTCACCATACCAGGGAGGAGACACTGAAGCTTTCTTT	CASSPYQGGDTEAFF
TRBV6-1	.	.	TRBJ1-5	TGTGCCAGCAGTGAAACCCCGGGGGTCGGGCAGCCCCAGCATTTT	CASSETPGVGQPQHF